The rows below give T cell receptor beta chains drawn from one sample of a study of blood T cells in healthy people across ages. From the 5' RACE reads, TCRdb called clonotypes with MiXCR, one entry per CDR3 protein. The sample holds 1.5 million to 2 million distinct CDR3 sequences, about 35% seen once. What was sequenced was blood. The receptors here all came from a woman aged 25 to 39 in good health. Both conserved end residues are part of each CDR3. The order of the fields is D gene, J gene, V gene, clone size, CDR3 protein, CDR3 DNA. The D gene is left open where the match is weak. Clone size, where shown, is once, few, many, or a class for clones that have expanded.

>-|TRBJ2-7|TRBV7-6|few
CASSSDVGVYEQYF
TGTGCCAGCAGCTCCGATGTCGGCGTCTACGAGCAGTACTTC
>TRBD2|TRBJ2-2|TRBV28|few
CASSGNWRTGELFF
TGTGCCAGTAGCGGGAATTGGCGCACCGGGGAGCTGTTTTTT
>TRBD2|TRBJ2-3|TRBV28|few
CASSSWAGVTTDTQYF
TGTGCCAGCAGTTCATGGGCGGGGGTTACCACAGATACGCAGTATTTT
>-|TRBJ1-2|TRBV4-1|many
CASSQDFGDYGYTF
TGCGCCAGCAGCCAAGATTTCGGGGACTATGGCTACACCTTC
>-|TRBJ2-3|TRBV25-1|few
CASREPLTDTQYF
TGTGCCAGCAGGGAACCCCTCACAGATACGCAGTATTTT
>-|TRBJ2-1|TRBV3-1|-
CASSQDLCNEQFF
TGTGCCAGCAGCCAAGATCTCTGTAATGAGCAGTTCTTC
>TRBD2|TRBJ2-7|TRBV20-1|-
CSARGRGDYEQYF
TGCAGTGCTAGGGGGCGGGGGGACTACGAGCAGTACTTC
>TRBD2|TRBJ2-7|TRBV9|few
CASSVELAGGRNEQYF
TGTGCCAGCAGCGTAGAACTAGCGGGGGGGCGCAACGAGCAGTACTTC
>-|TRBJ1-2|TRBV27|-
CASSLYPVEHGYTF
TGTGCCAGCAGTTTATATCCAGTGGAACATGGCTACACCTTC
>-|TRBJ2-3|TRBV28|-
CASNPDGTDTQYF
TGTGCCAGTAATCCCGATGGGACAGATACGCAGTATTTT
>-|TRBJ2-7|TRBV27|-
CASSPEVGQYYEQYF
TGTGCCAGCAGTCCGGAGGTGGGACAATACTACGAGCAGTACTTC
>TRBD1|TRBJ2-1|TRBV11-2|-
CASKTGNEQFF
TGTGCCAGCAAGACAGGGAATGAGCAGTTCTTC
>TRBD2|TRBJ2-2|TRBV7-9|-
CASSDSGLAVTGELFF
TGTGCCAGCAGCGACTCCGGACTAGCGGTAACCGGGGAGCTGTTTTTT
>-|TRBJ2-1|TRBV2|-
CASSSERGTYEQFF
TGTGCCAGCAGTAGTGAAAGGGGAACATATGAGCAGTTCTTC
>TRBD1|TRBJ2-2|TRBV10-2|-
CASSTPGQGISGELFF
TGCGCCAGCAGCACTCCGGGACAGGGGATTTCCGGGGAGCTGTTTTTT
>TRBD1|TRBJ1-2|TRBV14|few
CASSRTGYSAWDGYTF
TGTGCCAGCAGCCGGACAGGGTATTCTGCTTGGGATGGCTACACCTTC
>TRBD2|TRBJ2-1|TRBV13|few
CASSFREGNSYNEQFF
TGTGCCAGCAGCTTTCGGGAGGGGAACTCCTACAATGAGCAGTTCTTC
>-|TRBJ1-5|TRBV4-1|-
CASSLQQGHSNQPQHF
TGCGCCAGCAGCCTCCAACAGGGACATAGCAATCAGCCCCAGCATTTT
>-|TRBJ2-1|TRBV11-2|few
CASTRASYNEQFF
TGTGCCAGCACTAGGGCATCCTACAATGAGCAGTTCTTC
>-|TRBJ2-5|TRBV7-2|many
CASKPPQGSQYF
TGTGCCAGCAAACCCCCCCAGGGATCCCAGTACTTC
>TRBD1|TRBJ2-3|TRBV6-6|few
CASRQTGEWTDTQYF
TGTGCCAGCAGGCAAACAGGGGAGTGGACAGATACGCAGTATTTT
>-|TRBJ2-7|TRBV9|many
CASSVDWGFSYEQYF
TGTGCCAGCAGCGTAGACTGGGGATTCTCCTACGAGCAGTACTTC
>-|TRBJ1-2|TRBV10-3|-
CATKPGLKPRDGYTF
TGTGCCACTAAACCGGGACTCAAGCCAAGGGATGGCTACACCTTC
>-|TRBJ2-5|TRBV7-3|few
CASSSGLPRETQYF
TGTGCCAGCAGCAGCGGGCTCCCCCGGGAGACCCAGTACTTC
>-|TRBJ2-5|TRBV21-1|-
CASSNRQAQETQYF
TGTGCCAGCAGCAATCGACAGGCCCAAGAGACCCAGTACTTC
>TRBD2|TRBJ2-5|TRBV2|-
CASRREGRGQEIQYF
TGTGCCAGCAGGCGGGAGGGCCGGGGACAAGAGATCCAGTACTTC
>TRBD1|TRBJ1-2|TRBV20-1|few
CSAPHAQGRLDGYTF
TGCAGTGCCCCACATGCACAGGGGAGACTAGATGGCTACACCTTC
>-|TRBJ2-3|TRBV20-1|-
CSAKAGTDTQYF
TGCAGTGCTAAGGCAGGCACAGATACGCAGTATTTT
>-|TRBJ2-7|TRBV30|few
CAWRGAFYEQYF
TGTGCCTGGAGGGGAGCGTTCTACGAGCAGTACTTC
>TRBD1|TRBJ1-5|TRBV5-5|-
CASSGTGVQPQHF
TGTGCCAGCAGCGGGACAGGGGTGCAGCCCCAGCATTTT
>TRBD2|TRBJ2-3|TRBV27|-
CASSFRPSGADTQYF
TGTGCCAGCAGTTTTCGTCCTAGCGGGGCAGATACGCAGTATTTT
>-|TRBJ1-1|TRBV6-4|few
CASSDFPQGRKAFF
TGTGCCAGCAGTGACTTCCCACAGGGTAGGAAAGCTTTCTTT
>TRBD2|TRBJ2-5|TRBV28|few
CASRTVAGGGETQYF
TGTGCCAGCAGAACAGTAGCGGGGGGTGGAGAGACCCAGTACTTC
>-|TRBJ2-1|TRBV7-3|-
CASSLLSGAAREQFF
TGTGCCAGCAGCCTCCTTTCGGGGGCGGCCCGCGAGCAGTTCTTC
>-|TRBJ2-3|TRBV2|-
CASRPVQTSVDTQYF
TGTGCCAGCAGGCCCGTCCAGACGTCGGTAGATACGCAGTATTTT